This T cell receptor (beta chain) was identified in a study of blood T cell repertoires in COVID-19. For the study at large: The United States, Italy and Spain supplied acute and convalescent COVID-19 samples. T cells, B-cell-depleted T cells, or PBMCs provided the cDNA or gDNA that served as material.

There are 12 residues in the CDR3. CDR1 KGHSH and CDR2 LQKENI come from the germline V gene. V lost 3 bases and J lost 7, with 10 bases in between. Original processing methods: Amplified reference gene primers provided the basis for estimating nucleated cell counts. Assay used: immunoSEQ multiplex PCR; TCRdb lists only in-frame clones, some missing. D and trimming come from the DNA, and the V and J calls and clone size come from that table. This repertoire shows about 120,000 clones, around 77% found once; its top ten account for 7.9%. The sequencing input was peripheral blood. The rearrangement links TRBV18 to TRBJ2-7; the D gene is possibly TRBD2 (5 bases). This TCR derives from a human donor in a cohort sampled during active COVID-19. CDR3 sequence: CASSPLRGEQYF. The CDR3 DNA is TGTGCCAGCTCACCCTTACGGGGTGAGCAGTACTTC.